A single sample is the source of the 23 T cell receptor beta chains below, sequenced in a study of molecular identifiers for immune sequencing clone quantification. In TCRdb, the PCR reads were re-called with MiXCR into one record per CDR3 protein. Among under 600,000 distinct CDR3 sequences listed, around 23% were seen once. Sequenced sample: naive CD8+ T cells from blood, with Jurkat cell RNA spiked in. Sample subset: FACS-sorted CD8+CD4-CCR7+CD45RA+ naive T cells. The receptor set was obtained from a human donor in good health. Some libraries in this study had Jurkat cell RNA spiked in.

This clonotype was observed a few times. The chain uses TRBV20-1 and TRBJ1-2; the match to TRBD1 covers 7 bases. The CDR3 is 13 residues long. The trim removed 8 bases at V and 7 bases at J, leaving 13 bases unmatched. CDR1 is DFQATT and CDR2 is SNEGSKA in the germline V gene (reference sequence). CDR3 in DNA: TGCAGTTCCTCCCCAGGGGGGGCTGCTGGCTACACCTTC. Protein sequence: CSSSPGGAAGYTF.

This clonotype appeared a few times. The V and J genes are TRBV11-2 and TRBJ2-2; possible D gene TRBD2, 5 bases. The ends were cut back, 7 bases at V and 7 bases at J, with 16 bases in the middle. Germline assignment: CDR1 SGHAT and CDR2 FQNNGV. The CDR3 contains 14 residues. The CDR3, as DNA: TGTGCCAGCACCCCGGCCGGAGGAGGCGGGGAGCTGTTTTTT. Residues: CASTPAGGGGELFF. The whole variable domain, filled in from reference TRBV11-2 and TRBJ2-2, reads EAGVAQSPRYKIIEKRQSVAFWCNPISGHATLYWYQQILGQGPKLLIQFQNNGVVDDSQLPKDRFSAERLKGVDSTLKIQPAKLEDSAVYLCASTPAGGGGELFFGEGSRLTVL.

Turning to this clonotype: A much larger clone differs from this one at a single base, so this may be a read error. The chain joins TRBV19 to TRBJ2-3, with D perhaps TRBD1 (6 bases). The closer fit of TRBJ1-5 to the DNA end suggests the J call may be wrong. Germline V gene lookup returns CDR1 LNHDA and CDR2 SQIVND (reference sequence). This CDR3 is built from 12 residues. The CDR3 loop is CASNAGADTQHF. In DNA form, the CDR3 reads TGTGCCAGTAACGCAGGGGCAGATACGCAGCATTTT.

In this sample, this clonotype turned up once. The gene calls are TRBV3-2 and TRBJ1-1; TRBD1 is the table's D call and was not checked against the DNA. TRBV3-2 is noted as a pseudogene. This CDR3 is 14 amino acids long. In DNA, the CDR3 is TGTGCCAGCAGCCAAGGACAGGGGGAGACTGAAGCTTTCTTT. Protein product: CASSQGQGETEAFF.

This clonotype occurred many times. The V and J genes are TRBV20-1 and TRBJ2-2; no reliable D call. V dropped 6 bases and J dropped 1 base, with 12 bases sitting between them. The length of the CDR3 is 14 residues. CDR1 is DFQATT, CDR2 SNEGSKA, per germline (reference sequence). This CDR3 is CSAYSTENTGELFF. The CDR3 coding sequence is TGCAGTGCCTACAGTACAGAGAACACCGGGGAGCTGTTTTTT.

For this clonotype: A read error may explain this, as a much larger clone is one base away. The chain uses TRBV24-1 and TRBJ1-1; no reliable D call. The length of the CDR3 is 13 residues. CDR1 is KGHDR, CDR2 SFDVKD, per germline. CDR3 region: CATGDWPNTEAFF. CDR3 in DNA: TGTGCCACCGGTGATTGGCCGAACACTGAAGCTTTCTTT.

The chain combines TRBV7-6 with TRBJ2-3; perhaps TRBD2 as D (6 bases). Per germline, CDR1 SGHVS and CDR2 FNYEAQ. The germline V and J ends were trimmed by 8 bases and 0 bases, with 33 bases remaining between them. This CDR3 has 21 residues. Here the CDR3 DNA reads TGTGCCAGCGGCGGAGAAAATAGCCGGGACTCCCAAGGGTCTAGCACAGATACGCAGTATTTT. It yields the protein CASGGENSRDSQGSSTDTQYF.

The V gene is TRBV29-1, the J gene TRBJ2-7, with D possibly matching TRBD2 (5 bases). There are 11 residues in the CDR3. Per germline, CDR1 SQVTM and CDR2 ANQGSEA. V was shortened by 6 bases and J by 5 bases, with 11 bases between the two germline ends. CDR3 sequence: CSVRVSHEQYF. The CDR3 coding sequence is TGCAGCGTGAGGGTATCCCACGAGCAGTACTTC.

V gene TRBV19 combines with J gene TRBJ2-7; tentative D call: TRBD2 (6 bases). Trimming shortened V by 5 bases and J by 8 bases, and 16 bases separated the two germline ends. The CDR3 sequence is 13 residues long. CDR1 and CDR2 from the germline V gene are LNHDA and SQIVND (reference sequence). CDR3 in DNA: TGTGCCAGTAGTTTGCAGGGAGGATACAAGCAGTACTTC. The encoded protein is CASSLQGGYKQYF.

The sample holds a few counts of this clonotype. The chain is built from TRBV3-1 and TRBJ2-7, with a possible D match to TRBD1 (5 bases). This CDR3 spans 14 amino acids. Germline lookup yields CDR1 LGHDT and CDR2 YNNKEL (reference sequence). Trimming pared 2 bases from V and 2 bases from J, leaving 10 bases between. This chain's CDR3 is CASSQSDTTYEQYF. Written as DNA, the CDR3 is TGTGCCAGCAGCCAATCGGACACCACCTACGAGCAGTACTTC.

This clonotype was recorded at least ten times. This chain uses TRBV5-6 with TRBJ2-3; D not certain. The CDR3 consists of 13 residues. Germline values: CDR1 SGHDT, CDR2 YYEEEE. V dropped 1 base and J dropped 3 bases, with 6 bases sitting between them. The CDR3 DNA is TGTGCCAGCAGCTTGTGGGGTACAGATACGCAGTATTTT. Translation gives CASSLWGTDTQYF.

The V and J genes are TRBV19 and TRBJ1-4; 9 bases match TRBD1. CDR3 length: 18 residues. V was clipped by 6 bases and J by 6 bases; unmatched bases: 17. Per germline, CDR1 LNHDA and CDR2 SQIVND (reference sequence). The CDR3 protein is CASSLQGAALSVYEKLFF. The DNA of the CDR3 is TGTGCCAGTAGCCTACAGGGGGCTGCTTTGAGTGTTTATGAAAAACTGTTTTTT.

This clonotype was detected a few times. V usage is TRBV7-8 and J usage is TRBJ2-1; D is undetermined. V was cut by 3 bases and J by 4 bases, with 7 bases left in between. The CDR3 is 13 amino acids. The germline gives CDR1 SGHVS, CDR2 FQNEAQ. The CDR3 sequence: CASSFGRYNEQFF. Here the CDR3 DNA reads TGTGCCAGCAGCTTTGGCAGATACAATGAGCAGTTCTTC.

V is TRBV4-1 and J is TRBJ2-7; D tentatively fits TRBD1 or TRBD2 (6 bases each). V gave up 0 bases and J gave up 6 bases, with 12 bases separating them. The germline V gene has CDR1 MGHRA and CDR2 YSYEKL. The CDR3 loop spans 14 amino acids. Here the CDR3 DNA reads TGCGCCAGCAGCCAAGATTGGGGGGCTGGCGAGCAGTACTTC. It is translated as CASSQDWGAGEQYF.

The rearrangement uses TRBV5-6 and TRBJ2-2, with D perhaps being TRBD1 or TRBD2 (5 bases each). Trimming pared 2 bases from V and 6 bases from J, leaving 14 bases between. CDR1 SGHDT and CDR2 YYEEEE come from the germline V gene. The CDR3 extends over 15 amino acids. The CDR3 DNA follows: TGTGCCAGCAGCTTAGAGGGGAGAGGAGCCGGGGAGCTGTTTTTT. Amino acid sequence: CASSLEGRGAGELFF.

About this clonotype itself: A much larger clone differs from this one at a single base, so this may be a read error. The chain couples TRBV13 to TRBJ1-1, with unresolved D. The CDR3 is 12 residues long. Germline assignment: CDR1 PRHDT and CDR2 FYEKMQ (reference sequence). The CDR3 region has the DNA TGTGCCAGCGGCTTAGTCGGTCTGGTAGCTTTCTTT. Encoded protein: CASGLVGLVAFF.

The chain carries TRBV12-3 or TRBV12-4 and TRBJ2-5, with 12 bases lining up with TRBD2. This CDR3 region has 15 residues. V dropped 2 bases and J dropped 5; count of bases not matched to a gene: 3. This CDR3 is CASSLTSGGRETQYF. The DNA for the CDR3 is TGTGCCAGCAGTTTAACTAGCGGGGGGCGGGAGACCCAGTACTTC.

As concerns this clonotype: This may be a read error, as it is one base from a much larger clone. The chain links TRBV14 to TRBJ2-7; tentatively, D is TRBD1 or TRBD2 (5 bases each). The germline V and J ends were trimmed by 5 bases and 9 bases, with 11 bases remaining between them. Looked up from germline, CDR1 is SGHDN and CDR2 is FVKESK. The CDR3 loop spans 11 amino acids. The CDR3 nucleotides read TGTGCCAGCAGCATTGGGACCGCGCAGTACTTC. As protein: CASSIGTAQYF.

This clonotype was seen many times. The V call is TRBV27, the J call TRBJ2-3; the match to TRBD2 covers 9 bases. Trimming took 4 bases from V and 0 from J; bases not matched to a gene: 5. The CDR3 is 16 amino acids. Germline V gene lookup returns CDR1 MNHEY and CDR2 SMNVEV (reference sequence). In DNA form, the CDR3 reads TGTGCCAGCAGTTCTCTAGCGGGGTCTAGCACAGATACGCAGTATTTT. Amino acid sequence: CASSSLAGSSTDTQYF.

This chain joins TRBV15 and TRBJ1-1, with D maybe TRBD1 (6 bases). CDR1 LNHNV and CDR2 YYDKDF come from the germline V gene (reference sequence). Trimming took off 11 bases at V and 2 bases at J, with 12 bases between the two ends. The CDR3 is made up of 12 amino acids. CDR3 in DNA: TGTGCCGCGGGGGCGGTAAACACTGAAGCTTTCTTT. Its translation: CAAGAVNTEAFF.

Ten or more counts support this clonotype. The chain carries TRBV5-5 and TRBJ2-1; 11 nucleotides match TRBD2. V trimming: 4 bases; J trimming: 4 bases; junction bases outside the gene matches: 4. The CDR3 sequence is 15 residues long. CDR1 SGHKS and CDR2 YYEKEE come from the germline V gene (reference sequence). The CDR3 nucleotides are TGTGCCAGCAGCGGAGGACTAGCGGGTTACAATGAGCAGTTCTTC. Its protein is CASSGGLAGYNEQFF.

The rearrangement links TRBV10-2 to TRBJ2-7; D is undetermined. CDR1 and CDR2 from the germline V gene are WSHSY and SAAADI. Trimming shortened V by 6 bases and J by 4 bases, and 10 bases separated the two germline ends. The CDR3 is 12 residues long. In nucleotides, the CDR3 is TGCGCCAGCAGCGAAGACATGTACGAGCAGTACTTC. Translation gives CASSEDMYEQYF.

This clonotype was seen ten or more times. V usage is TRBV29-1 and J usage is TRBJ2-3, with TRBD2 identical over 11 bases. In germline, CDR1 is SQVTM, CDR2 ANQGSEA. The CDR3 extends over 15 amino acids. The V segment lost 3 bases and the J segment 3 bases; nucleotides outside the gene matches: 5. The CDR3 DNA is TGCAGCGTTGATAGCGGGGGGGCGGGTACAGATACGCAGTATTTT. This sequence encodes CSVDSGGAGTDTQYF.